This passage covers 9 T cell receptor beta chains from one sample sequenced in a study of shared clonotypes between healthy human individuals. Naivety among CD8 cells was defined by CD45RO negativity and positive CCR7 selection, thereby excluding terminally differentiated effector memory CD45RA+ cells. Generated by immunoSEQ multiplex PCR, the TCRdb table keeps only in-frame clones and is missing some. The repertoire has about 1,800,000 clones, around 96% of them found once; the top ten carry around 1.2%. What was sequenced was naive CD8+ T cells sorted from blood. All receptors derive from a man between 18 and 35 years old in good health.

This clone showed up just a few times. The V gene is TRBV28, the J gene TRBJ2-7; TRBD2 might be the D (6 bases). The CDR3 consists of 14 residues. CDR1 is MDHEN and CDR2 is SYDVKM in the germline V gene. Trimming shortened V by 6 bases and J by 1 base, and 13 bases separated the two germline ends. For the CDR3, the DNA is TGTGCCAGCAGCATACGGGGGTTGTCCTACGAGCAGTACTTC. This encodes CASSIRGLSYEQYF. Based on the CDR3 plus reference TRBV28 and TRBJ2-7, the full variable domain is DVKVTQSSRYLVKRTGEKVFLECVQDMDHENMFWYRQDPGLGLRLIYFSYDVKMKEKGDIPEGYSVSREKKERFSLILESASTNQTSMYLCASSIRGLSYEQYFGPGTRLTVT.

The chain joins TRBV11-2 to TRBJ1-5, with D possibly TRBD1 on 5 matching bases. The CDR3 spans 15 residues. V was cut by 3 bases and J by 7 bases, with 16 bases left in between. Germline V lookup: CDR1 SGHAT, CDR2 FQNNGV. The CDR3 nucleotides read TGTGCCAGCAGCTTTGGGGGTGAGGTAGGGCAGCCCCAGCATTTT. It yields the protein CASSFGGEVGQPQHF. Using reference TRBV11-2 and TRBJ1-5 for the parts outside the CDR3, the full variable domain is EAGVAQSPRYKIIEKRQSVAFWCNPISGHATLYWYQQILGQGPKLLIQFQNNGVVDDSQLPKDRFSAERLKGVDSTLKIQPAKLEDSAVYLCASSFGGEVGQPQHFGDGTRLSIL.

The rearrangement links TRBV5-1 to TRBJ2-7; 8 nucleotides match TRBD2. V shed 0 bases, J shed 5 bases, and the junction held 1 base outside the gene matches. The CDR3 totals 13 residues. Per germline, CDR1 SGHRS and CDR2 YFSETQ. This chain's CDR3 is CASSLASGHEQYF. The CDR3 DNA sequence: TGCGCCAGCAGCTTGGCTAGCGGGCACGAGCAGTACTTC.

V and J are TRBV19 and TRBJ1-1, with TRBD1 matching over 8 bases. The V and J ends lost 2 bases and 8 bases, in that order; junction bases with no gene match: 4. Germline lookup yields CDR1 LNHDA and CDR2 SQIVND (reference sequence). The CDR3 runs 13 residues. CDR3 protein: CASSIFYRGEAFF. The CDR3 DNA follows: TGTGCCAGTAGTATATTTTACAGGGGGGAAGCTTTCTTT.

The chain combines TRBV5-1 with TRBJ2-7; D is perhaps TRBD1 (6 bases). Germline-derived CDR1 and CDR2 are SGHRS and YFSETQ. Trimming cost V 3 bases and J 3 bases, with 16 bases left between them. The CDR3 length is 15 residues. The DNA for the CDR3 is TGCGCCAGCAGCTGGAAGACGGGACAAAACTACGAGCAGTACTTC. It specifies CASSWKTGQNYEQYF.

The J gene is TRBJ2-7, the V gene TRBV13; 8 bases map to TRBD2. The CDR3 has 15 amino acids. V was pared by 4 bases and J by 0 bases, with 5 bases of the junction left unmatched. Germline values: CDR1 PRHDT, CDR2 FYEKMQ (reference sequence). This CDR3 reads CASSSEAGGSYEQYF. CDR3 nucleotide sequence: TGTGCCAGCAGCTCGGAGGCGGGGGGCTCCTACGAGCAGTACTTC. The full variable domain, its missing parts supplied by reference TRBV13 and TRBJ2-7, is AAGVIQSPRHLIKEKRETATLKCYPIPRHDTVYWYQQGPGQDPQFLISFYEKMQSDKGSIPDRFSAQQFSDYHSELNMSSLELGDSALYFCASSSEAGGSYEQYFGPGTRLTVT.

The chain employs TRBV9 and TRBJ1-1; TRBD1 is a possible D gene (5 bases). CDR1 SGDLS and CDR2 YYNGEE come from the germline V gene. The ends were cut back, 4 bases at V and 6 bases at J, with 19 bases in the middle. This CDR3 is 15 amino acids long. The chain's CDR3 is CASSLGDLGSAEAFF. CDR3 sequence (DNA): TGTGCCAGCAGCCTCGGGGACTTGGGGTCCGCTGAAGCTTTCTTT. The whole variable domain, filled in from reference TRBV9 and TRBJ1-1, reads DSGVTQTPKHLITATGQRVTLRCSPRSGDLSVYWYQQSLDQGLQFLIQYYNGEERAKGNILERFSAQQFPDLHSELNLSSLELGDSALYFCASSLGDLGSAEAFFGQGTRLTVV.

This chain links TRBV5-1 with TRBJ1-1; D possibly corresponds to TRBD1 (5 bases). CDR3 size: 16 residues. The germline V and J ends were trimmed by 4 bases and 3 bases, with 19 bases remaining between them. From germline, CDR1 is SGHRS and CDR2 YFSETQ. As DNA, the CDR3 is TGCGCCAGCAGCGGGATCACAGGATTCGGGGACACTGAAGCTTTCTTT. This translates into CASSGITGFGDTEAFF.

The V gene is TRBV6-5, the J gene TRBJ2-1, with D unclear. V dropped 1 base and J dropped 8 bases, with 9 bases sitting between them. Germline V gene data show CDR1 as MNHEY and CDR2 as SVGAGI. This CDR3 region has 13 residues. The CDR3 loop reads CASSYYGGDEQFF. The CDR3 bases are TGTGCCAGCAGTTACTACGGTGGGGATGAGCAGTTCTTC.